The 18 T cell receptor beta chains below come from one sample, sequenced in a study of T cell responses to AZD1222 COVID-19 vaccine. The protocol was immunoSEQ multiplex PCR, while the TCRdb copy is restricted to in-frame clones and leaves out a portion. Among tens of thousands of clones listed, 85% to 95% were seen once. The sequencing used peripheral blood, collected on day 0 of MenACWY control vaccination. These receptors all come from an adult in good health.

This chain joins TRBV7-9 and TRBJ2-3; D possibly corresponds to TRBD2 (7 bases). The CDR3 is 17 residues long. The germline V gene has CDR1 SEHNR and CDR2 FQNEAQ (reference sequence). V was clipped by 0 bases and J by 3 bases, with 16 bases between them. CDR3 DNA: TGTGCCAGCAGCTTAGCCGGCGGGGGCTGGTCAACAGATACGCAGTATTTT. It translates to CASSLAGGGWSTDTQYF.

The J gene is TRBJ1-2, the V gene TRBV29-1; TRBD1 agrees at 10 bases. The CDR3 runs 13 residues. The V segment lost 8 bases and the J segment 3 bases; nucleotides outside the gene matches: 6. Germline CDR1 reads SQVTM; CDR2 reads ANQGSEA. The CDR3 sequence: CSSLGTGDYGYTF. Written as DNA, the CDR3 is TGCAGCTCCCTGGGGACAGGGGACTATGGCTACACCTTC.

As DNA, the CDR3 is TGCAGTGCGGGGACAGGGCGGGACCAGCATTTT. Translated, it gives CSAGTGRDQHF. The J gene is TRBJ1-5, the V gene TRBV20-1; TRBD1 agrees at 9 bases. The germline V gene has CDR1 DFQATT and CDR2 SNEGSKA (reference sequence). The CDR3 consists of 11 residues. V lost 6 bases to trimming and J lost 12 bases; unmatched junction nucleotides: 6.

This chain connects TRBV5-1 to TRBJ2-3, with D hard to call. Germline values: CDR1 SGHRS, CDR2 YFSETQ. The CDR3 sequence is 12 residues long. V lost 3 bases, J lost 2 bases, and 4 bases lay in between. CDR3 DNA sequence: TGCGCCAGCAGCTGGGACACAGATACGCAGTATTTT. As protein: CASSWDTDTQYF.

The chain joins TRBV15 to TRBJ1-4; the D gene is possibly TRBD1 (6 bases). The CDR3 contains 17 residues. Germline-derived CDR1 and CDR2 are LNHNV and YYDKDF (reference sequence). Trimming stripped 2 bases from V and 8 bases from J, with 21 bases between. The CDR3 region is CATSRQSLTGRGEKLFF. CDR3 in DNA: TGTGCCACCAGCAGACAAAGTCTAACAGGGAGAGGGGAAAAACTGTTTTTT.

V gene TRBV13 combines with J gene TRBJ2-2; D remains ambiguous. Germline CDR1 PRHDT, CDR2 FYEKMQ (reference sequence). V lost 5 bases and J lost 4, with 23 bases in between. This CDR3 has 18 residues. CDR3 coding DNA: TGTGCCAGCAGCCCTCTTGGGGTCGGCGGATCTGTCACCGGGGAGCTGTTTTTT. This gives the protein CASSPLGVGGSVTGELFF.

The V and J genes are TRBV30 and TRBJ2-5; D is perhaps TRBD2 (5 bases). Trimming left V 0 bases short and J 7 bases short, with 9 bases between. This CDR3 contains 12 residues. Germline V gene sequence: CDR1 GTSNPN, CDR2 SVGIG (reference sequence). CDR3: CAWSVPAGTQYF. The CDR3 DNA sequence: TGTGCCTGGAGTGTCCCCGCGGGGACCCAGTACTTC.

This clone was found once. The chain uses TRBV30 and TRBJ2-3, with TRBD2 matching over 9 bases. CDR1 and CDR2 (germline): GTSNPN, SVGIG (reference sequence). Losses at the gene ends were 3 bases for V and 6 bases for J; bases not matched to a gene: 7. The CDR3 spans 14 residues. The CDR3 sequence: CAWSLRGGRDTQYF. CDR3 in DNA: TGTGCCTGGAGCCTGCGGGGGGGTAGGGATACGCAGTATTTT.

The J gene is TRBJ1-2, the V gene TRBV19; a possible D gene is TRBD1 (5 bases). V shed 8 bases and J shed 4 bases, with 14 bases lying between them. CDR3 length equals 13 residues. Germline V gene data show CDR1 as LNHDA and CDR2 as SQIVND (reference sequence). The CDR3 here is CASRQGEGYGYTF. The CDR3 DNA reads as TGTGCCAGTCGCCAGGGAGAAGGCTATGGCTACACCTTC.

The chain recombines TRBV6-1 with TRBJ2-5, with a possible D match to TRBD2 (6 bases). Germline-derived CDR1 and CDR2 are MNHNS and SASEGT. This CDR3 has 13 amino acids. V shed 7 bases and J shed 7 bases, with 16 bases lying between them. CDR3 coding DNA: TGTGCCAGCATGTGGCGGGATCCCCCGACCCAGTACTTC. Residues: CASMWRDPPTQYF.

The chain is built from TRBV5-5 and TRBJ1-3, with TRBD1 matching over 7 bases. The CDR3 length is 15 residues. The ends lost 1 base at V and 3 bases at J; junction bases unmatched: 4. CDR1 is SGHKS and CDR2 is YYEKEE in the germline V gene (reference sequence). The CDR3 reads CASSLYNRGGNTIYF. The DNA of the CDR3 is TGTGCCAGCAGCTTGTACAACAGGGGTGGAAACACCATATATTTT.

The genes are TRBV5-4 and TRBJ2-5; TRBD1 matches at 8 bases. The germline V gene encodes CDR1 SGHNT and CDR2 YYREEE (reference sequence). The CDR3 covers 14 residues. Trimming at V came to 9 bases and at J to 1 base, leaving 8 bases not matched to a gene. The CDR3 DNA reads TGTGCCACCGGGACAGGTTTCCGCCAAGAGACCCAGTACTTC. Protein sequence: CATGTGFRQETQYF.

This rearrangement joins TRBV4-1 to TRBJ2-5; D is unclear. This CDR3 comprises 15 residues. Germline CDR1 is MGHRA and CDR2 is YSYEKL. V lost 3 bases to trimming and J lost 0 bases, with 11 bases between them. CDR3: CASSHADRDQETQYF. The CDR3 coding sequence is TGCGCCAGCAGCCACGCGGACCGAGACCAAGAGACCCAGTACTTC.

This clone appeared once. The chain has TRBV25-1 and TRBJ1-3; D uncertain. Trimming shortened V by 7 bases and J by 8 bases, and 9 bases separated the two germline ends. The CDR3 has 11 residues. Germline loops: CDR1 MGHDK, CDR2 SYGVNS. This CDR3 reads CASKGGDTIYF. In nucleotides, the CDR3 is TGTGCCAGCAAGGGAGGAGACACCATATATTTT. Filled out from reference TRBV25-1 and TRBJ1-3, the complete variable domain reads EADIYQTPRYLVIGTGKKITLECSQTMGHDKMYWYQQDPGMELHLIHYSYGVNSTEKGDLSSESTVSRIRTEHFPLTLESARPSHTSQYLCASKGGDTIYFGEGSWLTVV.

The chain is built from TRBV27 and TRBJ1-5; the D gene is possibly TRBD1 (6 bases). V was trimmed by 2 bases and J by 4 bases, leaving 9 bases between them. This CDR3 contains 14 residues. From germline, CDR1 is MNHEY and CDR2 SMNVEV (reference sequence). Written as DNA, the CDR3 is TGTGCCAGCAGTTTAAGCAGGGGAAATCAGCCCCAGCATTTT. Translated: CASSLSRGNQPQHF.

CDR3 loop: CASSPPSQYNEQFF. CDR3 nucleotides: TGTGCCAGCAGCCCTCCTAGTCAGTACAATGAGCAGTTCTTC. The genes are TRBV11-2 and TRBJ2-1; D is undetermined. The germline gives CDR1 SGHAT, CDR2 FQNNGV. The CDR3 runs to 14 residues. V lost 5 bases and J 4 bases, leaving 12 bases between the germline ends.

This clone was recorded only once. This chain's CDR3 is CASSLSDRGVEKLFF. The CDR3 coding sequence is TGTGCCAGCAGTTTGAGCGACAGGGGAGTGGAAAAACTGTTTTTT. This rearrangement joins TRBV28 to TRBJ1-4; TRBD1 matches at 8 bases. Trimming cost V 3 bases and J 8 bases; bases outside gene matches: 8. The germline V gene encodes CDR1 MDHEN and CDR2 SYDVKM. The CDR3 extends over 15 amino acids.

V is TRBV7-3 and J is TRBJ2-5, with 7 nucleotides matching TRBD1. The CDR3 covers 14 residues. Trimming took 5 bases from V and 2 from J; bases not matched to a gene: 5. Germline CDR1 is SGHTA and CDR2 is FQGTGA. The DNA for the CDR3 is TGTGCCAGCAGCCGGGGACAGTCTCAAGAGACCCAGTACTTC. As protein: CASSRGQSQETQYF.